This T cell receptor (beta chain) was obtained from a study of T-cell reconstitution after alpha-beta-depleted transplantation in children. In this sample, this clonotype turned up a few times. Preparation of the TCRbeta library used unique molecular identifiers. Each CDR3 protein is one row after TCRdb ran MiXCR on the PCR reads. The table lists roughly 350,000 distinct CDR3 sequences, approximately 10% of them singletons. This sample comprised PBMCs from the stem cell graft donor, obtained from the stem cell graft. The TCR was taken from a human donor who donated a stem cell graft to a child with acute lymphoblastic leukemia.

CDR3 DNA sequence: TGTGCCAGCAGCAAGGGGGTGGGACTAGCGGGAGTCGGAGGGGTCTACGAGCAGTACTTC. Its protein is CASSKGVGLAGVGGVYEQYF. The rearrangement links TRBV27 to TRBJ2-7; 14 positions agree with TRBD2. Germline lookup yields CDR1 MNHEY and CDR2 SMNVEV (reference sequence). V was clipped by 6 bases and J by 3 bases; unmatched bases: 19. The CDR3 has 20 residues.